Presented here are 32 T cell receptor beta chains from one specimen sequenced in a study of PD-L1 blockade in urothelial cancer. Clones were read by immunoSEQ multiplex PCR, and TCRdb kept only the in-frame ones, dropping some. Of about 43,000 clones in the sample, approximately 90% are singletons; the top ten hold around an eighth. Sample: PBMCs, taken around atezolizumab (anti-PD-L1) treatment. The receptors originated from a woman aged 55-70 years with urothelial cancer.

The V gene is TRBV7-2, the J gene TRBJ2-7; 10 nucleotides align to TRBD2. CDR1 SGHTA and CDR2 FQGNSA come from the germline V gene. J gave up 6 bases and V 4 bases, and 3 bases lay outside the gene matches. The CDR3 is made up of 13 amino acids. The CDR3 bases are TGTGCCAGCAGCTCCCGACTAGCGGGCGAGCAGTACTTC. It encodes CASSSRLAGEQYF.

The J gene is TRBJ2-3, the V gene TRBV10-3, with 10 bases that match TRBD2. Germline CDR1 is ENHRY and CDR2 is SYGVKD. The CDR3 sequence is 14 residues long. With V trimmed by 10 bases and J by 5 bases, 9 bases remained unmatched. Here the CDR3 reads CATSIAGGQDTQYF. Written as DNA, the CDR3 is TGTGCCACCTCGATAGCGGGGGGCCAAGATACGCAGTATTTT.

The chain has TRBV27 and TRBJ2-1; D gene ambiguous. The germline V gene has CDR1 MNHEY and CDR2 SMNVEV (reference sequence). This CDR3 contains 16 residues. V lost 0 bases and J 2 bases, leaving 11 bases between the germline ends. CDR3 nucleotides: TGTGCCAGCAGTTTATCGGGCAGCCCTGCCTACAATGAGCAGTTCTTC. Protein product: CASSLSGSPAYNEQFF.

V gene TRBV7-9 combines with J gene TRBJ1-2; 8 bases agree with TRBD1. This CDR3 comprises 15 residues. Trimming took 4 bases from V and 0 from J; bases not matched to a gene: 4. Germline CDR1 SEHNR, CDR2 FQNEAQ (reference sequence). Written as DNA, the CDR3 is TGTGCCAGCAGCTCGACAGGGGTAGCTAACTATGGCTACACCTTC. It encodes CASSSTGVANYGYTF.

The rearrangement links TRBV4-1 to TRBJ1-2, with D perhaps TRBD1 (5 bases). There are 16 residues in the CDR3. Looked up from germline, CDR1 is MGHRA and CDR2 is YSYEKL. The V end was cut by 0 bases, the J end by 4 bases, with 15 bases between. As DNA, the CDR3 is TGCGCCAGCAGCCAAGATCGGGCAGGGATCGGCTATGGCTACACCTTC. Translating it yields CASSQDRAGIGYGYTF.

V gene TRBV13 combines with J gene TRBJ2-7, with a tentative D call TRBD2 (5 bases). CDR3 size: 14 residues. The V end was cut by 6 bases, the J end by 0 bases, with 12 bases between. CDR1 is PRHDT and CDR2 is FYEKMQ in the germline V gene (reference sequence). CDR3 protein: CASREDPSSYEQYF. Here the CDR3 DNA reads TGTGCCAGCAGGGAGGACCCCAGCTCCTACGAGCAGTACTTC.

The chain links TRBV5-1 to TRBJ2-1; D is possibly TRBD1 (6 bases). Trimming removed 5 bases from V and 1 base from J, with 13 bases in between. Looked up from germline, CDR1 is SGHRS and CDR2 is YFSETQ. CDR3 size: 15 residues. Written as DNA, the CDR3 is TGCGCCAGCAGGCGAGGGGGAACGTCCTACAATGAGCAGTTCTTC. The encoded protein is CASRRGGTSYNEQFF.

V usage is TRBV7-9 and J usage is TRBJ2-5, with no clear D. V was cut by 1 base and J by 2 bases, with 8 bases left in between. Germline CDR1 is SEHNR and CDR2 is FQNEAQ (reference sequence). The CDR3 is 14 amino acids. The CDR3 loop is CASSLGQTQETQYF. The DNA of the CDR3 is TGTGCCAGCAGCTTAGGGCAGACTCAAGAGACCCAGTACTTC.

Only one count was recorded for this clone. V is TRBV7-5 and J is TRBJ2-6; no DNA check was done on the table's D call, TRBD1. TRBV7-5 is termed a pseudogene. The length of the CDR3 is 17 residues. CDR3 sequence: CARSLGPDRAGANVLTF. In DNA, the CDR3 is TGTGCCAGAAGCTTAGGCCCGGACAGGGCTGGGGCCAACGTCCTGACTTTC.

This chain joins TRBV6-5 and TRBJ2-1, with unresolved D. V lost 5 bases and J lost 4, with 9 bases in between. CDR3 length: 13 amino acids. Germline V gives CDR1 MNHEY, CDR2 SVGAGI. CDR3 coding DNA: TGTGCCAGCAGTCAAGACGGGTACAATGAGCAGTTCTTC. Its translation is CASSQDGYNEQFF.

The chain recombines TRBV19 with TRBJ2-2, with 9 bases identical to TRBD2. CDR3 length: 15 amino acids. From germline, CDR1 is LNHDA and CDR2 SQIVND (reference sequence). Unmatched junction bases numbered 0, after V lost 4 bases and J lost 0 bases. The CDR3 protein is CASSRLAANTGELFF. The CDR3 DNA follows: TGTGCCAGTAGTAGACTAGCGGCGAACACCGGGGAGCTGTTTTTT.

The chain is built from TRBV5-6 and TRBJ2-1; TRBD1 matches 9 bases. CDR3 length equals 16 residues. Germline V gene data show CDR1 as SGHDT and CDR2 as YYEEEE. Germline trimming cut 3 bases from V and 4 bases from J; bases unmatched to any gene: 8. DNA for the CDR3: TGTGCCAGCAGCTCGTACAGGGGGCTCAGGTACAATGAGCAGTTCTTC. Encoded protein: CASSSYRGLRYNEQFF.

The V and J genes are TRBV7-9 and TRBJ2-1, with a possible D match to TRBD1 (6 bases). Germline CDR1 reads SEHNR; CDR2 reads FQNEAQ (reference sequence). The V and J ends lost 7 bases and 0 bases respectively, with 16 bases between them. CDR3 length: 16 residues. CDR3 amino acids: CASINGGSVSYNEQFF. The CDR3 DNA reads TGTGCCAGCATCAATGGGGGCAGCGTCTCCTACAATGAGCAGTTCTTC.

The chain carries TRBV7-8 and TRBJ1-1, with D unclear. V lost 3 bases and J 2 bases, leaving 10 bases between the germline ends. CDR1 and CDR2 from the germline V gene are SGHVS and FQNEAQ. The CDR3 sequence is 14 residues long. The CDR3 region has the DNA TGTGCCAGCAGCTTCAAAACAGCCAACACTGAAGCTTTCTTT. Its translation: CASSFKTANTEAFF.

The rearrangement links TRBV18 to TRBJ2-5; the match to TRBD1 covers 7 bases. V shed 1 base and J 1 base; nucleotides not matched to a gene: 6. The CDR3 is 16 residues long. Germline V lookup: CDR1 KGHSH, CDR2 LQKENI. This CDR3 reads CASSPRTQGFQETQYF. DNA for the CDR3: TGTGCCAGCTCACCACGGACACAGGGGTTCCAAGAGACCCAGTACTTC.

The rearrangement joins TRBV6-5 to TRBJ2-2; tentative D call: TRBD1 (6 bases). CDR3 length: 15 residues. Germline assignment: CDR1 MNHEY and CDR2 SVGAGI. V lost 4 bases to trimming and J lost 1 base, with 10 bases between them. The CDR3, as DNA: TGTGCCAGCAGTTTGACAGGTGGGAACACCGGGGAGCTGTTTTTT. This translates into CASSLTGGNTGELFF.

The chain joins TRBV5-1 to TRBJ2-3; 12 nucleotides match TRBD2. The length of the CDR3 is 15 residues. V dropped 3 bases and J dropped 7; count of bases not matched to a gene: 6. Germline values: CDR1 SGHRS, CDR2 YFSETQ. The CDR3 reads CASSSLAGGPNTQYF. The DNA for the CDR3 is TGCGCCAGCAGCTCTCTAGCGGGGGGGCCAAATACGCAGTATTTT.

This rearrangement joins TRBV27 to TRBJ1-2, with D unresolved. This CDR3 has 12 amino acids. The germline CDR1 and CDR2 sequences are MNHEY and SMNVEV (reference sequence). V lost 5 bases to trimming and J lost 5 bases, with 9 bases between them. The CDR3 loop is CASSPNGYGYTF. CDR3 DNA: TGTGCCAGCAGTCCTAACGGGTATGGCTACACCTTC.

This clone was seen once. The chain uses TRBV7-3 and TRBJ2-6, with D hard to call. The CDR3 is made up of 15 amino acids. The germline V and J ends were trimmed by 5 bases and 0 bases, with 8 bases remaining between them. Germline V gene data show CDR1 as SGHTA and CDR2 as FQGTGA. For the CDR3, the DNA is TGTGCCAGCAGCAGAGGTAACTCTGGGGCCAACGTCCTGACTTTC. Translated, it gives CASSRGNSGANVLTF.

The chain carries TRBV5-1 and TRBJ2-3; 11 positions match TRBD2. The CDR3 spans 18 residues. Germline V gene data show CDR1 as SGHRS and CDR2 as YFSETQ. V shed 4 bases, J shed 1 base, and the junction held 11 bases outside the gene matches. CDR3 DNA sequence: TGCGCCAGCAGCCCGGGGACTAGCGGTCTTGGGCGCACAGATACGCAGTATTTT. This encodes CASSPGTSGLGRTDTQYF.

This sequence joins TRBV19 and TRBJ2-1; TRBD1 is a possible D gene (6 bases). The CDR3 consists of 16 residues. Germline V gene data show CDR1 as LNHDA and CDR2 as SQIVND (reference sequence). V was trimmed by 4 bases and J by 2 bases, leaving 15 bases between them. The CDR3 loop reads CASSTPGTRPYNEQFF. Written as DNA, the CDR3 is TGTGCCAGTAGTACTCCCGGGACACGCCCCTACAATGAGCAGTTCTTC.

The chain combines TRBV4-1 with TRBJ2-7; D is perhaps TRBD1 (5 bases). Germline V gene lookup returns CDR1 MGHRA and CDR2 YSYEKL. Trimming cost V 1 base and J 0 bases, with 13 bases left between them. The CDR3 length is 16 residues. The CDR3 nucleotides read TGCGCCAGCAGCCAAGTTATTACAGGTTTCTCCTACGAGCAGTACTTC. This codes for CASSQVITGFSYEQYF.

The chain couples TRBV27 to TRBJ2-7; 9 bases match TRBD2. This CDR3 has 13 residues. J was trimmed by 3 bases and V by 6 bases; bases with no gene match: 3. Germline CDR1 MNHEY, CDR2 SMNVEV (reference sequence). CDR3 protein: CASSPTSGYEQYF. As DNA, the CDR3 is TGTGCCAGCAGCCCGACTAGCGGCTACGAGCAGTACTTC.

The genes are TRBV5-1 and TRBJ2-2; 11 nucleotides agree with TRBD2. The CDR3 runs 18 residues. Trimming took 3 bases from V and 3 from J; bases not matched to a gene: 10. CDR1 and CDR2 from the germline V gene are SGHRS and YFSETQ. DNA for the CDR3: TGCGCCAGCAGCTGGTTTCTAGCGGGGGGCGTCCACACCGGGGAGCTGTTTTTT. Its protein is CASSWFLAGGVHTGELFF.

V usage is TRBV29-1 and J usage is TRBJ2-5; no clear D gene. The CDR3 loop spans 10 amino acids. Germline CDR1 and CDR2: SQVTM and ANQGSEA. V lost 5 bases, J lost 7 bases, and 8 bases lay in between. The CDR3 DNA sequence: TGCAGCGTTCGTCTGTGGACCCAGTACTTC. Translation: CSVRLWTQYF.

In its sample, this clone was seen once. The V call is TRBV5-1, the J call TRBJ2-1; TRBD2 aligns across 8 bases. The germline gives CDR1 SGHRS, CDR2 YFSETQ. J was trimmed by 4 bases and V by 0 bases; bases with no gene match: 9. This CDR3 region has 17 residues. Here the CDR3 DNA reads TGCGCCAGCAGCTTGGATTTAGCGGGACAAGTTTACAATGAGCAGTTCTTC. This encodes CASSLDLAGQVYNEQFF.

The rearrangement uses TRBV27 and TRBJ2-7, with 8 positions matching TRBD1. This CDR3 has 13 residues. J was trimmed by 2 bases and V by 4 bases; bases with no gene match: 1. Per germline, CDR1 MNHEY and CDR2 SMNVEV (reference sequence). CDR3 nucleotide sequence: TGTGCCAGCAGTTGGACAGGGACCTACGAGCAGTACTTC. Protein sequence: CASSWTGTYEQYF.

This clone was observed once. The CDR3 DNA sequence: TGTGCCAGTGGACAGGGAAGAGGCTACACCTTC. Its translation is CASGQGRGYTF. The V call is TRBV19, the J call TRBJ1-2, with TRBD1 matching 8 bases. The CDR3 has 11 amino acids. Trimming took 8 bases from V and 8 from J; bases not matched to a gene: 4. Germline CDR1 and CDR2: LNHDA and SQIVND (reference sequence).

The genes are TRBV6-6 and TRBJ2-7; TRBD2 agrees at 12 bases. The V and J ends lost 7 bases and 1 base, in that order; junction bases with no gene match: 5. This CDR3 has 15 amino acids. Per the germline V gene, CDR1 is MNHNY and CDR2 is SVGAGI (reference sequence). CDR3 in DNA: TGTGCCAGCAAACTAGCGGGAGGCGATTCCTACGAGCAGTACTTC. Protein: CASKLAGGDSYEQYF.

The rearrangement uses TRBV5-6 and TRBJ2-3, with 7 nucleotides matching TRBD2. Germline assignment: CDR1 SGHDT and CDR2 YYEEEE. This CDR3 comprises 14 residues. Trimming at V came to 2 bases and at J to 4 bases, leaving 4 bases not matched to a gene. The CDR3 reads CASSFGLDSDTQYF. CDR3 DNA sequence: TGTGCCAGCAGCTTCGGACTAGATTCAGATACGCAGTATTTT.

V and J are TRBV28 and TRBJ2-1, with TRBD1 identical over 8 bases. In germline, CDR1 is MDHEN, CDR2 SYDVKM. The CDR3 loop spans 14 amino acids. After removal of 7 bases from V and 2 bases from J, the junction contained 4 bases not matched to a gene. CDR3: CASTETGAYNEQFF. The CDR3 DNA sequence: TGTGCCAGCACGGAGACAGGGGCCTACAATGAGCAGTTCTTC.

The genes are TRBV5-1 and TRBJ1-5; D might be TRBD1 (5 bases). Trimming shortened V by 0 bases and J by 2 bases, and 15 bases separated the two germline ends. CDR3 size: 17 residues. Germline lookup yields CDR1 SGHRS and CDR2 YFSETQ. The CDR3 DNA sequence: TGCGCCAGCAGCTTGGGGGTGGATACGGGGGGCAATCAGCCCCAGCATTTT. Its translation is CASSLGVDTGGNQPQHF.